A single sample is the source of the 13 T cell receptor beta chains below, sequenced in a study of blood T cell repertoires in COVID-19. TCRdb keeps only in-frame clones here, not all; method: immunoSEQ multiplex PCR. The sample lists some 240,000 clones, 84% seen once, with approximately 1.3% in the top ten. Sequenced material: peripheral blood. These receptors originate from a woman aged 40 to 55 who had recovered from COVID-19.

The chain recombines TRBV6-4 with TRBJ2-1, with TRBD2 matching 10 bases. Germline V lookup: CDR1 MRHNA, CDR2 SNTAGT. V gave up 2 bases and J gave up 9 bases; unmatched junction bases: 10. This CDR3 is 16 amino acids long. The CDR3, as DNA: TGTGCCAGCAGTGACCGTGCTAGCGGGGGACGTACTGAGCAGTTCTTC. Protein: CASSDRASGGRTEQFF.

This clone was detected only once. The CDR3 bases are TGTGCCAGCAGCCAAGAGGCGGGGGGTACAGCCTACGAGCAGTACTTC. Its translation: CASSQEAGGTAYEQYF. J is TRBJ2-7 and V is TRBV4-2; 8 bases line up with TRBD2. Germline V gene data show CDR1 as LGHNA and CDR2 as YNFKEQ. Trimming cost V 0 bases and J 2 bases; bases outside gene matches: 6. The CDR3 is 16 residues long.

This chain uses TRBV7-9 with TRBJ2-7; 7 bases line up with TRBD2. Germline V gene data show CDR1 as SEHNR and CDR2 as FQNEAQ (reference sequence). The CDR3 runs to 14 residues. Trimming removed 3 bases from V and 4 bases from J; junction bases left unmatched: 6. The chain's CDR3 is CASSLGDYSYEQYF. CDR3 in DNA: TGTGCCAGCAGCTTGGGGGACTATTCTTACGAGCAGTACTTC.

This sequence joins TRBV11-3 and TRBJ2-7; 9 bases match TRBD1. The CDR3 totals 17 residues. Trimming cost V 0 bases and J 5 bases; bases outside gene matches: 11. Looked up from germline, CDR1 is SGHNT and CDR2 is YENEEA. CDR3 amino acids: CASSLDPWRDRADEQYF. DNA for the CDR3: TGTGCCAGCAGCTTAGATCCTTGGCGGGACAGGGCCGACGAGCAGTACTTC.

The chain links TRBV29-1 to TRBJ2-7; D is possibly TRBD1 (6 bases). V lost 4 bases, J lost 0 bases, and 10 bases lay in between. Germline CDR1 is SQVTM and CDR2 is ANQGSEA. CDR3 length: 13 amino acids. The CDR3 region has the DNA TGCAGCGTTGGGACAGCTTCCTCCTACGAGCAGTACTTC. This gives the protein CSVGTASSYEQYF.

V usage is TRBV3-1 (or the pseudogene TRBV3-2) and J usage is TRBJ1-3, with a possible D match to TRBD1 (5 bases). Germline CDR1 LGHDT, CDR2 YNNKEL (reference sequence). The CDR3 is made up of 14 amino acids. V was cut by 4 bases and J by 1 base, with 8 bases left in between. The chain's CDR3 is CASSLRESGNTIYF. The CDR3 nucleotides read TGTGCCAGCAGCCTCAGGGAATCTGGAAACACCATATATTTT.

The count of this clone is one. The chain employs TRBV6-6 and TRBJ2-3; TRBD2 matches at 13 bases. V dropped 5 bases and J dropped 2; count of bases not matched to a gene: 7. Germline V gives CDR1 MNHNY, CDR2 SVGAGI (reference sequence). The CDR3 runs 17 residues. The CDR3 nucleotides are TGTGCCAGCAGTCTATCTGGGACTAGCGGGGTCACAGATACGCAGTATTTT. This gives the protein CASSLSGTSGVTDTQYF.

This clone was detected only a few times. V is TRBV19 and J is TRBJ1-1, with 9 nucleotides matching TRBD1. Germline CDR1 and CDR2: LNHDA and SQIVND (reference sequence). The CDR3 spans 13 residues. Losses at the gene ends were 5 bases for V and 4 bases for J; bases not matched to a gene: 2. DNA of the CDR3: TGTGCCAGTAGTTGGGACAGGGCCACTGAAGCTTTCTTT. It codes for CASSWDRATEAFF.

V gene TRBV1 combines with J gene TRBJ1-2; no DNA check was done on the table's D call, TRBD1. TRBV1 is described as a pseudogene. The CDR3 is made up of 14 amino acids. CDR3 amino acids: CTSSRPDTNYGYTF. CDR3 bases: TGCACCAGCAGCCGGCCGGACACTAACTATGGCTACACCTTC.

The V and J genes are TRBV19 and TRBJ1-1, with D unresolved. This CDR3 region has 15 residues. Trimming removed 5 bases from V and 4 bases from J, with 17 bases in between. Germline CDR1 LNHDA, CDR2 SQIVND (reference sequence). In DNA, the CDR3 is TGTGCCAGTAGTCCCGACACGGCCCATTCCACTGAAGCTTTCTTT. Translating gives CASSPDTAHSTEAFF.

The rearrangement joins TRBV18 to TRBJ1-4; no firm D call. This CDR3 has 15 residues. V was pared by 0 bases and J by 4 bases, with 9 bases between. CDR1 and CDR2 from the germline V gene are KGHSH and LQKENI. DNA of the CDR3: TGTGCCAGCTCACCACCCTCAGTCCGTAATGAAAAACTGTTTTTT. Protein sequence: CASSPPSVRNEKLFF.

The chain joins TRBV28 to TRBJ2-7; 10 nucleotides match TRBD1. V shed 3 bases and J 3 bases; nucleotides not matched to a gene: 2. This CDR3 comprises 14 residues. The germline V gene encodes CDR1 MDHEN and CDR2 SYDVKM. The CDR3 nucleotides read TGTGCCAGCAGTTTGACAGGGGGCAGCTACGAGCAGTACTTC. Its protein is CASSLTGGSYEQYF.

This chain links TRBV28 with TRBJ2-5, with 10 bases lining up with TRBD2. Germline V lookup: CDR1 MDHEN, CDR2 SYDVKM. The CDR3 loop spans 19 amino acids. With V trimmed by 4 bases and J by 5 bases, 19 bases remained unmatched. DNA of the CDR3: TGTGCCAGCAGTTCCGCAGAAGGAGCGGGGGGGCAGAGGCTGGAGACCCAGTACTTC. It encodes CASSSAEGAGGQRLETQYF.